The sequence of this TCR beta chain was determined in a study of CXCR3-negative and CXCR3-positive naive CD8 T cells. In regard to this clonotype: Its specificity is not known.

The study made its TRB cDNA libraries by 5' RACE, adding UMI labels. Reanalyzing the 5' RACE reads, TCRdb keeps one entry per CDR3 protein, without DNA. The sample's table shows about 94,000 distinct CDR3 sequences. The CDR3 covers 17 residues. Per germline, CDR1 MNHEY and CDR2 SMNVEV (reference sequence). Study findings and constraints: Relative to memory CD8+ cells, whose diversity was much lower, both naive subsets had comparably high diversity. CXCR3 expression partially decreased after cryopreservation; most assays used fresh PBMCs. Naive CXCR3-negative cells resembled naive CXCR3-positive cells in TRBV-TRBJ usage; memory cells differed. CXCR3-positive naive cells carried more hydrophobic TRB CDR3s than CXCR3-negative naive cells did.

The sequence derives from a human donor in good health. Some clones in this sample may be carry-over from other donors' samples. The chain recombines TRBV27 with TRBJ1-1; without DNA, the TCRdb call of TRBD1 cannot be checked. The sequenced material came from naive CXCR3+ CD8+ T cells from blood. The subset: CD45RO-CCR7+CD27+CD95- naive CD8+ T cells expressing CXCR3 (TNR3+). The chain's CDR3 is CASSPPRDSTMNTEAFF.